This TCR beta chain was documented in a study of cytomegalovirus exposure and HLA in healthy donors. Study information: Unique TCR beta sequences numbering some 110 million came from some 200 million T cells in an earlier analysis.

Study-wide findings and caveats: The majority of CMV-associated TCR beta chains were reported as apparently HLA-restricted in a later analysis. Cytomegalovirus association was listed for roughly 160 TCR beta chains.

A few counts support this clone. Its antigen is currently unknown. Donors had nominal health at sampling but likely had unrecorded immune exposures. This PCR relied on a set of 60 Vbeta primers and 13 Jbeta primers. The repertoire was sequenced with immunoSEQ multiplex PCR; TCRdb's copy has only in-frame clones and lacks some. The sample holds over 200,000 clones; about 80% are singletons and the top ten take less than 3.5%. The sequencing input was PBMCs. This receptor was obtained from a woman in her sixties or seventies in good health and CMV-seropositive.

DNA for the CDR3: TGTGCCAGCAGTTACGAAGGGGCAACCAACTATGGCTACACCTTC. Its protein product is CASSYEGATNYGYTF. The chain uses TRBV6-5 and TRBJ1-2; a weak D match, TRBD1 (5 bases). CDR3 length equals 15 residues. CDR1 MNHEY and CDR2 SVGAGI come from the germline V gene. With 2 bases removed from V and 2 bases from J, the gap between germline ends came to 12 bases.